A selection of T cell receptor beta chains follows, all from one sample in a study of T-cell memory formation after mild COVID-19. TCRdb independently ran MiXCR on the 5' RACE reads; one entry per CDR3 protein. The data show around 500,000 distinct CDR3 sequences, with about 20% seen just once and approximately 13% held by the top ten. Sequencing was performed on PBMCs or a T cell subset sorted from them (not recorded which). The source is an adult woman who had mild COVID-19 (a few samples of this study predate the infection). Cell type and time point are not known. The CDR3 runs from the conserved cysteine through the conserved F or W. The order of the fields is CDR3 DNA, CDR3 protein, D gene, clone size, V gene, J gene. D genes are given only for firm matches. The size of a clone is reported for some rows only, either as once, few or many, or as a class for expanded clones.

TGTGCCAGCAGCTTAGCGGGAGGGCGGGCAGATACGCAGTATTTT	CASSLAGGRADTQYF	TRBD2	-	TRBV7-3	TRBJ2-3
TGTGCCAGCAGTTACGCGACTAGCGGGAGCTCCCAAGAGACCCAGTACTTC	CASSYATSGSSQETQYF	TRBD2	-	TRBV6-6	TRBJ2-5
TGTGCCAGCAGCGTAGGCCCCGAAGGCAATGAGCAGTTCTTC	CASSVGPEGNEQFF	-	-	TRBV9	TRBJ2-1
TGTGCCAGCTGGTCCCCCGGGACAAGACATAATCAGCCCCAGCATTTT	CASWSPGTRHNQPQHF	-	once	TRBV7-2	TRBJ1-5
TGCGCCAGCAGCCAAGGTCGCCTCCTCTACGAGCAGTACTTC	CASSQGRLLYEQYF	-	-	TRBV4-1	TRBJ2-7
TGTGCCAGCAGCTCTCGGGACGGGAGCTCCTACAATGAGCAGTTCTTC	CASSSRDGSSYNEQFF	-	many	TRBV7-9	TRBJ2-1
TGTGCCAGCAGCTTGGGAGCGGGAGGACGAGAGCAGTACTTC	CASSLGAGGREQYF	TRBD2	-	TRBV7-9	TRBJ2-7
TGTGCCAGCAGGGGGGACAGATTCAATGAGCAGTTCTTC	CASRGDRFNEQFF	TRBD1	-	TRBV13	TRBJ2-1
TGTGCCAGCAGTGGTGCAACAGGTTTCTATGGCTACACCTTC	CASSGATGFYGYTF	-	-	TRBV25-1	TRBJ1-2
TGTGCCAGTGCGGCCCAGGGCCTTATTACTGAAGCTTTCTTT	CASAAQGLITEAFF	-	-	TRBV19	TRBJ1-1
TGTGCCAGCAGTTTAGCCGGCCAGACTAGCGGAGCCTACAATGAGCAGTTCTTC	CASSLAGQTSGAYNEQFF	TRBD2	few	TRBV12-3/TRBV12-4	TRBJ2-1
TGCAGCGTCCCTGGACCGGATATCCAAGAGACCCAGTACTTC	CSVPGPDIQETQYF	-	-	TRBV29-1	TRBJ2-5
TGCGCCAGCAGCCAAGATGAGGACAGGTGGACCTACGAGCAGTACTTC	CASSQDEDRWTYEQYF	TRBD1	-	TRBV4-1	TRBJ2-7
TGTGCCAGCAGCTTAGGATTTTCGGTTGTCCTTGAGCAGTTCTTC	CASSLGFSVVLEQFF	-	-	TRBV7-2	TRBJ2-1
TGTGCCAGCAGCCCCCTCGGGGGGGATTTCTATGGCTACACCTTC	CASSPLGGDFYGYTF	-	-	TRBV14	TRBJ1-2
TGTGCCAGCAGCCCCGGACTAGCTAAGTACAATGAGCAGTTCTTC	CASSPGLAKYNEQFF	TRBD2	few	TRBV11-2	TRBJ2-1
TGTGCCAGCAGTCCCGCCTTAGGGGCGGGAGGGAGGCAAGAGACCCAGTACTTC	CASSPALGAGGRQETQYF	TRBD2	few	TRBV12-3/TRBV12-4	TRBJ2-5
TGCTCGGGGGGGATAGCGGTCGATGAGCAGTTCTTC	CSGGIAVDEQFF	TRBD2	-	TRBV29-1	TRBJ2-1
TGCAGCGTTGCGGGCAGATCCTACGAGCAGTACTTC	CSVAGRSYEQYF	-	few	TRBV29-1	TRBJ2-7
TGTGCCAGCAGCTTAGAACAGGGTCGAACCACTGAAGCTTTCTTT	CASSLEQGRTTEAFF	-	few	TRBV7-9	TRBJ1-1
TGTGCCAGCAGCGTTCGATTACACACTGAAGCTTTCTTT	CASSVRLHTEAFF	-	few	TRBV11-2	TRBJ1-1
TGTGCCAGCAGCTTAAGGGAGGATGCAGAGACCCAGTACTTC	CASSLREDAETQYF	-	-	TRBV7-6	TRBJ2-5
TGTGCCAGCAGTCCCGGACAGGGGATTGGCAATAATTCACCCCTCCACTTT	CASSPGQGIGNNSPLHF	TRBD1	few	TRBV12-3/TRBV12-4	TRBJ1-6
TGTGCCAGCAGCTTAGCCCCGGGGTCAGATACGCAGTATTTT	CASSLAPGSDTQYF	-	few	TRBV7-2	TRBJ2-3
TGTGCCAGCACTCTATACAGGGGGCGCGGAGAGACCCAGTACTTC	CASTLYRGRGETQYF	TRBD1	-	TRBV12-3/TRBV12-4	TRBJ2-5
TGTGCCAGCAGTCTCTCACTTAGTCGGGGGGCGGGCACTGAAGCTTTCTTT	CASSLSLSRGAGTEAFF	-	many	TRBV12-3/TRBV12-4	TRBJ1-1
TGTGCCAGCGGCGACTCATTCTCAGATACGCAGTATTTT	CASGDSFSDTQYF	-	-	TRBV7-9	TRBJ2-3
TGCGCCAGCAGCCAAGATGGGGTGGGAGCACGCACAGATACGCAGTATTTT	CASSQDGVGARTDTQYF	-	-	TRBV4-1	TRBJ2-3
TGCAGCGTCCCGGGACGGAACTACGAGCAGTACTTC	CSVPGRNYEQYF	-	few	TRBV29-1	TRBJ2-7
TGCAGCGTTGAAAAAGCACTTGAGGGTGAGCAGTTCTTC	CSVEKALEGEQFF	-	-	TRBV29-1	TRBJ2-1
TGTGCCAGCAGCTTGGATTCAGGGACAGGGAACAGTGCTTTCTTT	CASSLDSGTGNSAFF	TRBD1	-	TRBV5-4	TRBJ1-1
TGTGCCAGCTCACCAATACAGAACACTGAAGCTTTCTTT	CASSPIQNTEAFF	-	many	TRBV18	TRBJ1-1
TGTGCCAGCAGCTTAGATCTCTGGACCGGGGAGCTGTTTTTT	CASSLDLWTGELFF	-	few	TRBV7-3	TRBJ2-2
TGTGCCACCAGTGATGTGGGGTTGTACAATGAGCAGTTCTTC	CATSDVGLYNEQFF	-	few	TRBV24-1	TRBJ2-1
TGTGCCAGCAGCTTCGGGACAGCGTATACCACAGATACGCAGTATTTT	CASSFGTAYTTDTQYF	TRBD1	few	TRBV5-5	TRBJ2-3
TGCGCCAGCAGCCAAGTTCCGGGGGGCACAGATACGCAGTATTTT	CASSQVPGGTDTQYF	-	few	TRBV4-1	TRBJ2-3
TGTGCCACGTCCCACGGGATCAACACTGAAGCTTTCTTT	CATSHGINTEAFF	-	-	TRBV27	TRBJ1-1
TGTGCCAGCAACCTCCTCCCGGGAATGCAGTACTTC	CASNLLPGMQYF	-	few	TRBV7-9	TRBJ2-7